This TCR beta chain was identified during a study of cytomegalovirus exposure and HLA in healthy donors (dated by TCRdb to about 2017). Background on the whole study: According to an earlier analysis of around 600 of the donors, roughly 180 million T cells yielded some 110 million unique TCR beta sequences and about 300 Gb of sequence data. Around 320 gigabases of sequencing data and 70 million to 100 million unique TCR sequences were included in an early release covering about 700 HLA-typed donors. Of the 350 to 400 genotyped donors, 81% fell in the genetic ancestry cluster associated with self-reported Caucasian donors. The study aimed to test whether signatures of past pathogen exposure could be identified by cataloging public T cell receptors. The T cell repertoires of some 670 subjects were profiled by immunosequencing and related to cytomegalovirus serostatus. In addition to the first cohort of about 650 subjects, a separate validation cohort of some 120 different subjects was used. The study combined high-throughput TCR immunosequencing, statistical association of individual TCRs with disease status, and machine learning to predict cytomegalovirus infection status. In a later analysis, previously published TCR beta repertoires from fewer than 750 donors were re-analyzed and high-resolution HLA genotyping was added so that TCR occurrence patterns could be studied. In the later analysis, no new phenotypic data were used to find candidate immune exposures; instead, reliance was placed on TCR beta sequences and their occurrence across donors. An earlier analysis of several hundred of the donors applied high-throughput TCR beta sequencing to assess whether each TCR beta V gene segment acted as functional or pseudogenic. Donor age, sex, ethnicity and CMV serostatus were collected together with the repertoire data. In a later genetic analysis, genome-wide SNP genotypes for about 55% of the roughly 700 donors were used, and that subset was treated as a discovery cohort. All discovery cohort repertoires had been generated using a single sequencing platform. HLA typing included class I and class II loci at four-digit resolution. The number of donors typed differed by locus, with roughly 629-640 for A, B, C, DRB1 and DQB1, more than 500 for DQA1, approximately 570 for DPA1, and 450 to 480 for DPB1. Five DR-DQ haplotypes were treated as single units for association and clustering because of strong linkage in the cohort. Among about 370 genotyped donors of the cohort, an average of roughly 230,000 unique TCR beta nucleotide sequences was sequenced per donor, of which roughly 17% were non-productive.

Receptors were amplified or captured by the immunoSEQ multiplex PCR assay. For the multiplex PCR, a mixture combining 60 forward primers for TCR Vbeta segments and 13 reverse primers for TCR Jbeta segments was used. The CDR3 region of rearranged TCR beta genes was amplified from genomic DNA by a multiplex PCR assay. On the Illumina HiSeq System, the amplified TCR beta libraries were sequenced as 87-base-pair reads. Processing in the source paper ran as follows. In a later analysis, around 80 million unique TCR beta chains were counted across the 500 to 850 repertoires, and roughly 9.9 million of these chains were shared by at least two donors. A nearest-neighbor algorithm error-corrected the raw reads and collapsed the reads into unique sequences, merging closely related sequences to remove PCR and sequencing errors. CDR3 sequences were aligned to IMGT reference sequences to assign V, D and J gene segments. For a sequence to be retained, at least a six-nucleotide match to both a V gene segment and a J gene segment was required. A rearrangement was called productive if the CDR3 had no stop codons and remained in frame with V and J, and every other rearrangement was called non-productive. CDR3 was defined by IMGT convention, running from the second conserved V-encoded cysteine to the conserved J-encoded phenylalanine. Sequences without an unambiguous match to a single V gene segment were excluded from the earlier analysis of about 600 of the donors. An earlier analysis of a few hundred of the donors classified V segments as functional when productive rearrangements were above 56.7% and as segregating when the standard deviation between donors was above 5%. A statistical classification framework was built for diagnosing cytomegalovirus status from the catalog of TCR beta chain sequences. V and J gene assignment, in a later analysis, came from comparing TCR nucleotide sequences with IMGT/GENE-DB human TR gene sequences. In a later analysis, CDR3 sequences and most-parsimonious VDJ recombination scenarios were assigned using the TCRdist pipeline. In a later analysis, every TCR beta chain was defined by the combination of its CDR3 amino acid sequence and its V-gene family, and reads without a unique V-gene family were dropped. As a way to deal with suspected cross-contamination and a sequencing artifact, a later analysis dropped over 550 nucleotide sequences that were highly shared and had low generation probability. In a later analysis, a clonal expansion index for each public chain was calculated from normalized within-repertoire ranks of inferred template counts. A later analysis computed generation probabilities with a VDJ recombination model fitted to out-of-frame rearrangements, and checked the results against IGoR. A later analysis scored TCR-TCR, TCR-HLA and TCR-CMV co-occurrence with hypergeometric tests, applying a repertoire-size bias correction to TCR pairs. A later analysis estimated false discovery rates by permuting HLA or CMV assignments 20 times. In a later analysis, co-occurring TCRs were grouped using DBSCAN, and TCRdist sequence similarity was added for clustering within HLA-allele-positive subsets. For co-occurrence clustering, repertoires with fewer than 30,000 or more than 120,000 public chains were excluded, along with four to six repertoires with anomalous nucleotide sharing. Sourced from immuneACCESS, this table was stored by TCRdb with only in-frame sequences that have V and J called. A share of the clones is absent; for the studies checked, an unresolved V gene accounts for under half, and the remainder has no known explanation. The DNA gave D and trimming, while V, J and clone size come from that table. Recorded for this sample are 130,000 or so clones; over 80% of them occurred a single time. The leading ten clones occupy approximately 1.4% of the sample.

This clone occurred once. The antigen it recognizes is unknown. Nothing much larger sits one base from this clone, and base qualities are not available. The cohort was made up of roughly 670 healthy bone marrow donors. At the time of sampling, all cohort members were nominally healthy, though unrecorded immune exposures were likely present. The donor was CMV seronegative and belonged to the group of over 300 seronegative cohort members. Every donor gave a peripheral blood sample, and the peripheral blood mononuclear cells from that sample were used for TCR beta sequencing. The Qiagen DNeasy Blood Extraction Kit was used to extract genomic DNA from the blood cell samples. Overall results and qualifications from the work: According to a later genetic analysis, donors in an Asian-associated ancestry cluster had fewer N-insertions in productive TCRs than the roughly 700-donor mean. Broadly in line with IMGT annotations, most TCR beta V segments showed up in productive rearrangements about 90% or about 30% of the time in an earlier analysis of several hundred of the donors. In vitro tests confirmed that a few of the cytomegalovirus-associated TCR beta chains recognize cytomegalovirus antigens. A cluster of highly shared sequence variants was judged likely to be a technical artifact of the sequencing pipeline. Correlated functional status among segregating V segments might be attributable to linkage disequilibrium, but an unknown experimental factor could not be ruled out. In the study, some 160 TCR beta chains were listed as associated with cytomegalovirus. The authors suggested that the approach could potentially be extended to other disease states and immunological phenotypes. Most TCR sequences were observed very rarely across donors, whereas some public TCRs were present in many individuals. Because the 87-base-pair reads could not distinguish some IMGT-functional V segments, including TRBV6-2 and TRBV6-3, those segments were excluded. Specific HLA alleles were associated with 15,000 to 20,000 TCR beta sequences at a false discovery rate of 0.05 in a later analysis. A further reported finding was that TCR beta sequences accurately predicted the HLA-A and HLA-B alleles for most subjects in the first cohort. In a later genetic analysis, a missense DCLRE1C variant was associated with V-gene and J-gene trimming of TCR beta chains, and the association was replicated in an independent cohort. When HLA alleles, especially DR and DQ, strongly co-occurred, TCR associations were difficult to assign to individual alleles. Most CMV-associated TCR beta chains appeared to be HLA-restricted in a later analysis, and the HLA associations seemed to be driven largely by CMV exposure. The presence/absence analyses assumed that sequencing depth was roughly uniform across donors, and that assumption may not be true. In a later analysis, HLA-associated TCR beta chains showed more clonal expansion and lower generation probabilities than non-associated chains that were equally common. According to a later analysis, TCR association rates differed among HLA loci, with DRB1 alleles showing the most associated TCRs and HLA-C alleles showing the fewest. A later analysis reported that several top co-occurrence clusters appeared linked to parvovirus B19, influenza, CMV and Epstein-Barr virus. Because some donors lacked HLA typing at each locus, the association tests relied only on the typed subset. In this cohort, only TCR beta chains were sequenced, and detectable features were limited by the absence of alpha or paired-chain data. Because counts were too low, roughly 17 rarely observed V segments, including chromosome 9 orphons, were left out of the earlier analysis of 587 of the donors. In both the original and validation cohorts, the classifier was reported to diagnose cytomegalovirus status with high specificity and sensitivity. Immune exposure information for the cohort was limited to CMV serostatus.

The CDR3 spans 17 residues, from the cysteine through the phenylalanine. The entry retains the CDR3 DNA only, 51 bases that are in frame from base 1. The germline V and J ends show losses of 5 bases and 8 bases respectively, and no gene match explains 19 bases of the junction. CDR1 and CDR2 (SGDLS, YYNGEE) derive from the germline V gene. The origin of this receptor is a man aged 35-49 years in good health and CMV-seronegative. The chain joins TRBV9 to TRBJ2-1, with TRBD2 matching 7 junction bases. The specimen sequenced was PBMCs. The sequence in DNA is TGTGCCAGCAGTACAACTATTAGCGGGCTAGCTACCGATGAGCAGTTCTTC. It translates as CASSTTISGLATDEQFF.